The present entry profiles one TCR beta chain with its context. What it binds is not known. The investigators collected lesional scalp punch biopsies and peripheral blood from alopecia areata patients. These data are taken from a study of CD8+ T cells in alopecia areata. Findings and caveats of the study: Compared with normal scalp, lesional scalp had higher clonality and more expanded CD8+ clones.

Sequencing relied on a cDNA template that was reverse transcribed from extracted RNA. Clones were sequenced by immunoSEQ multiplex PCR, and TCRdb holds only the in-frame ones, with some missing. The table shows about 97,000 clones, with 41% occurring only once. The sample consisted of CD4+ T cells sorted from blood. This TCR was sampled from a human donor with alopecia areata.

The CDR3 DNA reads as TGTGCCAGCAGCTTAGTGGCCGTAACCCGGAGCACAGATACGCAGTATTTT. Its translation is CASSLVAVTRSTDTQYF. The chain recombines TRBV7-2 with TRBJ2-3; D unresolved. This CDR3 has 17 amino acids. Germline V gene sequence: CDR1 SGHTA, CDR2 FQGNSA. The ends were cut back, 1 base at V and 0 bases at J, with 14 bases in the middle.